The TCR beta chain under discussion was sequenced for a study of cytomegalovirus exposure and HLA in healthy donors. Findings of the study overall: Only CMV serostatus was available as immune exposure information. Follow-up analysis seemed to connect common viral pathogens with several of the most significant clusters identified. In vitro assays verified that a few CMV-associated chains recognized CMV antigens specifically.

This clone was observed a few times. Its antigen is as yet unknown. The PCR had 60 Vbeta and 13 Jbeta primers. Assay used: immunoSEQ multiplex PCR; TCRdb lists only in-frame clones, some missing. This sample carries 130,000 to 150,000 clones, roughly 83% of them seen once, and the ten largest clones take more than 4%. V was pared by 2 bases and J by 1 base, with 14 bases between. The CDR3 has 16 residues. Germline V gene sequence: CDR1 MNHEY, CDR2 SVGAGI. Whereas donors were nominally healthy upon sampling, unrecorded immune exposures were probable. The TCR was taken from a man aged 40-55 years in good health and CMV-seropositive. The sequencing input was PBMCs. This chain connects TRBV6-5 to TRBJ1-2; possibly TRBD1 for D (6 bases). DNA of the CDR3: TGTGCCAGCAGTTACGGGGGCTTAAACAATAACTATGGCTACACCTTC. This translates into CASSYGGLNNNYGYTF.